Listed here is a single T cell receptor (beta chain). Its antigen specificity is not known. No quality values exist for individual bases; no much larger clone is one base distant. The data derive from a study of T cell responses to AZD1222 COVID-19 vaccine (dated by TCRdb to about 2021). In terms of the full investigation: TCR sequencing was performed for approximately 240 trial participants, of whom 200 to 210 were given two doses of AZD1222 and 26 were given two doses of MenACWY control vaccine. Trial participants were enrolled into age subgroups of 18-55, 56-69 and 70-plus years, which contained about 150, 28 and 57 TCR-sequenced participants, respectively.

The time point label corresponds to: about 28 days (+/-7) after the second vaccine dose. AZD1222 recipients with second doses at about 4 weeks or about 12 weeks were pooled, because spike-specific TCR depth and breadth did not differ between schedules. Samples from vaccinated people were obtained from the UK trials COV001 and COV002, which included a single-blind randomized controlled phase 2/3 trial of AZD1222 (ChAdOx1 nCoV-19) in healthy adults. Trial participant PBMC samples were collected at day 0 and day 28 after the second dose for TCRbeta chain sequencing. The full study reports these points: After two AZD1222 doses, both the breadth and the depth of spike-specific TCRs were significantly higher than at day 0 and than in MenACWY recipients. Participants were mostly white British, with more females than males. The authors suggested clonal diversity may have been underestimated. Nearly half of unique spike-specific TCRs reportedly recognized epitopes outside regions mutated in the B.1.351 and B.1.1.7 variants. In the small 56-69-year group, the increase in depth fell short of significance, most likely because of low power. Conclusions about previously exposed vaccinees are limited, since just a handful of AZD1222 recipients were seropositive for SARS-CoV-2 at baseline. Because no samples from the day 14 peak response were available, repertoires could be characterized only after the peak T cell response. CD4 TCRs associated with the vaccine covered the entire spike protein, and the dominant responses were in regions 160-218 and 743-854.

The CDR3 regions of human TCRbeta chains were subjected to immunosequencing. Processing in the source paper ran as follows. TCRs in the repertoires were compared against a reference library of SARS-CoV-2-specific TCRs that had been generated with the MIRA antigen-specificity platform. Breadth was defined as the fraction of unique TCRs that were SARS-CoV-2-associated. Depth was defined as the fraction of total T cells that were SARS-CoV-2-associated. Using the MIRA data, every spike-specific TCR was mapped to the spike region that the TCR reacted to and assigned to either a CD4 or a CD8 class. Log10-transformed breadth and depth values were compared by one-way ANOVA with Sidak's multiple comparisons tests. In its TCRdb copy, this immuneACCESS table keeps in-frame sequences only and misses some clones. Where compared with another copy, unresolved V genes explain less than half of these, and the others have no known cause. The V and J calls and clone size were taken over from that table, and D and trimming were inferred from the DNA. Across this sample there are 100,000 to 150,000 clones, with 91% seen only once. The ten largest clones add up to approximately 2% of the sample.

The V end loses 6 bases and the J end loses 4 bases, and a stretch of 18 bases separates them. Based on the germline V gene, the CDR1 and CDR2 sequences are SNHLY and FYNNEI. The CDR3 runs 15 amino acids, cysteine and phenylalanine included. Only the CDR3 part of the read is kept: 45 bases, read in frame from the first base. Recombination connected TRBV2 to TRBJ1-1; no D gene call is confident. This receptor was taken from an adult who received the AZD1222 COVID-19 vaccine. The source was peripheral blood, collected 28 days after the second AZD1222 dose. CDR3 protein: CASSPRSGGVTEAFF. The nucleotide sequence reads as follows: TGTGCCAGCAGCCCGCGCTCCGGCGGAGTCACTGAAGCTTTCTTT.